In its sample, the clone carrying this T cell receptor (beta chain) was seen many times. Its antigen is unidentified. This sample stems from a study of esophageal squamous cell carcinoma under preoperative chemotherapy. In the study overall: TCR repertoires were profiled from both peripheral blood T cells and tumor-infiltrating lymphocytes.

Study-wide points: Peripheral T cells migrating into the tumor appeared to partly supply post-treatment tumor-infiltrating lymphocytes. Clonal contraction, more than amplification, hit abundant clones after paclitaxel-nedaplatin.

TCRdb fed the PCR reads into MiXCR, producing one record per CDR3 protein. The sample shows 32,000 or so distinct CDR3 sequences, 52% of them seen only once. The CDR3 loop spans 14 amino acids. Trimming cost V 1 base and J 8 bases, with 11 bases left between them. Germline CDR1 is SGHVS and CDR2 is FNYEAQ. Time point described: after preoperative PTX-NDP chemotherapy. Before surgery, patients were given preoperative paclitaxel-nedaplatin chemotherapy. This receptor was identified in a human donor with esophageal squamous cell carcinoma. The donor label of this sample is uncertain. V usage is TRBV7-6 and J usage is TRBJ1-4; TRBD1 is a possible D gene (5 bases). Sample acquisition took place from a patient given preoperative chemotherapy. The CDR3 nucleotides read TGTGCCAGCAGCTTAGTAGGGACGAACGAAAAACTGTTTTTT. It yields the protein CASSLVGTNEKLFF.